The 25 T cell receptor beta chains below all came from one sample that was sequenced in a study of cytomegalovirus exposure and HLA in healthy donors. PCR amplification relied on 60 Vbeta primers (plus 13 Jbeta primers). The table came from immunoSEQ multiplex PCR; TCRdb's copy has only in-frame clones and leaves some out. The data contain 150,000 to 200,000 clones, roughly 83% of them singletons. Specimen: PBMCs. Receptor source: a woman between 50 and 59 years old in good health and CMV-seronegative.

Concerning this clone itself: The same CDR3 can be traced to other DNA sequences in this sample. The rearrangement uses TRBV25-1 and TRBJ2-3, with 10 bases that match TRBD2. Trimming cost V 2 bases and J 4 bases; bases outside gene matches: 6. Germline CDR1 and CDR2: MGHDK and SYGVNS. The CDR3 runs 16 residues. In DNA, the CDR3 is TGTGCCAGCAGTGAAGTAGCGGGAGGAGTAGCAGATACGCAGTATTTT. It encodes CASSEVAGGVADTQYF.

V gene TRBV4-1 combines with J gene TRBJ1-1, with 9 bases lining up with TRBD1. The junction had 8 bases not matched to a gene; V was cut back by 3 bases and J by 3 bases. CDR3 length: 16 amino acids. Germline lookup yields CDR1 MGHRA and CDR2 YSYEKL. DNA for the CDR3: TGCGCCAGCAGCCACCTAAGACAGGGGGGATACACTGAAGCTTTCTTT. The encoded protein is CASSHLRQGGYTEAFF.

The V gene is TRBV27, the J gene TRBJ2-7, with 7 bases fitting TRBD1. CDR1 is MNHEY and CDR2 is SMNVEV in the germline V gene (reference sequence). The CDR3 totals 16 residues. V lost 8 bases and J lost 4; bases outside the gene matches: 17. The CDR3 loop is CASRALGRTGAYEQYF. The CDR3 nucleotides read TGTGCCAGCCGGGCCTTAGGGCGGACAGGAGCTTACGAGCAGTACTTC.

The rearrangement uses TRBV7-3 and TRBJ2-3; 9 bases agree with TRBD2. The V and J ends lost 2 bases and 0 bases, in that order; junction bases with no gene match: 0. CDR1 is SGHTA, CDR2 FQGTGA, per germline. This CDR3 region has 15 residues. CDR3 sequence: CASSLAGGSTDTQYF. Written as DNA, the CDR3 is TGTGCCAGCAGCTTAGCGGGGGGGAGCACAGATACGCAGTATTTT.

This clone was seen a few times. The CDR3 region is CAISEGGSQPQHF. The CDR3 DNA follows: TGTGCCATCAGTGAGGGAGGGTCCCAGCCCCAGCATTTT. V and J are TRBV10-3 and TRBJ1-5; D call uncertain. The V and J ends lost 2 bases and 7 bases respectively, with 9 bases between them. CDR3 length equals 13 residues. Per the germline V gene, CDR1 is ENHRY and CDR2 is SYGVKD.

This chain links TRBV7-8 with TRBJ2-2, with TRBD1 matching 9 bases. The ends lost 1 base at V and 6 bases at J; junction bases unmatched: 6. This CDR3 is 16 amino acids long. Germline-derived CDR1 and CDR2 are SGHVS and FQNEAQ. CDR3 loop: CASSLVRTGVAGELFF. CDR3 coding DNA: TGTGCCAGCAGCTTAGTCCGGACAGGGGTGGCCGGGGAGCTGTTTTTT.

The chain couples TRBV18 to TRBJ1-5; tentative D call: TRBD1 (6 bases). Germline CDR1 KGHSH, CDR2 LQKENI. CDR3 length: 17 amino acids. V gave up 1 base and J gave up 3 bases, with 16 bases separating them. The CDR3 protein is CASSPQGGGGPNQPQHF. The CDR3 bases are TGTGCCAGCTCACCACAGGGAGGCGGGGGCCCCAATCAGCCCCAGCATTTT.

This clone was detected only once. The V and J genes are TRBV15 and TRBJ1-1; unclear D gene. Germline CDR1 and CDR2: LNHNV and YYDKDF (reference sequence). The length of the CDR3 is 14 residues. With 0 bases removed from V and 3 bases from J, the gap between germline ends came to 8 bases. Written as DNA, the CDR3 is TGTGCCACCAGCAGAGATCCGACACACACTGAAGCTTTCTTT. Its translation: CATSRDPTHTEAFF.

The chain recombines TRBV7-9 with TRBJ1-1; D may be TRBD1 (5 bases). CDR1 is SEHNR, CDR2 FQNEAQ, per germline (reference sequence). Deletions cut 1 base from V and 2 bases from J, with 8 bases between. The CDR3 loop spans 14 amino acids. The CDR3 DNA reads TGTGCCAGCAGCTTAGTAGGGGTCAACACTGAAGCTTTCTTT. It codes for CASSLVGVNTEAFF.

This chain uses TRBV19 with TRBJ1-1; D gene ambiguous. CDR3 length equals 13 residues. Trimming removed 4 bases from V and 2 bases from J, with 8 bases in between. CDR1 is LNHDA and CDR2 is SQIVND in the germline V gene (reference sequence). CDR3 sequence: CASSTGSNTEAFF. The CDR3 DNA follows: TGTGCCAGTAGTACCGGGTCCAACACTGAAGCTTTCTTT.

The chain recombines TRBV9 with TRBJ2-7; tentative D call: TRBD1 (6 bases). There are 14 residues in the CDR3. The germline CDR1 and CDR2 sequences are SGDLS and YYNGEE. The germline V and J ends were trimmed by 2 bases and 2 bases, with 11 bases remaining between them. The DNA of the CDR3 is TGTGCCAGCAGCGTCTCTGGACAGACCTACGAGCAGTACTTC. The encoded protein is CASSVSGQTYEQYF. The full variable domain, with the rest looked up from reference TRBV9 and TRBJ2-7, is DSGVTQTPKHLITATGQRVTLRCSPRSGDLSVYWYQQSLDQGLQFLIQYYNGEERAKGNILERFSAQQFPDLHSELNLSSLELGDSALYFCASSVSGQTYEQYFGPGTRLTVT.

The gene calls are TRBV5-1 and TRBJ2-1; 10 nucleotides line up with TRBD2. Per germline, CDR1 SGHRS and CDR2 YFSETQ. The CDR3 consists of 16 residues. J was trimmed by 10 bases and V by 4 bases; bases with no gene match: 14. The CDR3 sequence is CASSQGGAGGPGEQFF. The CDR3 nucleotides are TGCGCCAGCAGCCAGGGAGGAGCGGGAGGGCCGGGAGAGCAGTTCTTC.

The V call is TRBV5-1, the J call TRBJ2-5; D gene unclear. Germline V gene lookup returns CDR1 SGHRS and CDR2 YFSETQ. The CDR3 has 13 amino acids. The V end was cut by 2 bases, the J end by 4 bases, with 9 bases between. The CDR3 loop is CASSFEARETQYF. DNA for the CDR3: TGCGCCAGCAGCTTCGAGGCGCGAGAGACCCAGTACTTC.

The chain is built from TRBV28 and TRBJ1-3; TRBD1 matches at 7 bases. The CDR3 runs 14 residues. CDR1 and CDR2 (germline): MDHEN, SYDVKM. Losses at the gene ends were 3 bases for V and 6 bases for J; bases not matched to a gene: 5. The CDR3 DNA follows: TGTGCCAGCAGTTTGGGGACAGTGGAAAACACCATATATTTT. Amino acid sequence: CASSLGTVENTIYF.

This clone appeared once. The V and J genes are TRBV6-1 and TRBJ2-7; D is perhaps TRBD2 (5 bases). Germline values: CDR1 MNHNS, CDR2 SASEGT. This CDR3 has 15 amino acids. Trimming removed 7 bases at V and 0 bases at J, with 16 bases between. CDR3: CASTFLGKGSYEQYF. CDR3 DNA: TGTGCCAGCACCTTTCTCGGGAAGGGCTCCTACGAGCAGTACTTC.

J is TRBJ2-3 and V is TRBV7-9; the match to TRBD2 covers 11 bases. V gave up 4 bases and J gave up 1 base; unmatched junction bases: 1. Germline V CDR1 and CDR2: SEHNR, FQNEAQ (reference sequence). CDR3 size: 15 residues. This CDR3 is CASSWGLAGTDTQYF. The CDR3 nucleotides are TGTGCCAGCAGCTGGGGACTAGCGGGCACAGATACGCAGTATTTT.

The rearrangement joins TRBV5-1 to TRBJ1-4; 8 bases align to TRBD1. V shed 1 base, J shed 7 bases, and the junction held 12 bases outside the gene matches. Germline CDR1 and CDR2: SGHRS and YFSETQ. CDR3 length: 17 residues. CDR3 sequence (DNA): TGCGCCAGCAGCTTGAGTCTCTCTTCAGGGGGCGTTGAAAAACTGTTTTTT. This sequence encodes CASSLSLSSGGVEKLFF.

The chain couples TRBV7-6 to TRBJ1-5; tentatively, D is TRBD1 (6 bases). CDR1 SGHVS and CDR2 FNYEAQ come from the germline V gene. The CDR3 runs 17 residues. The V and J ends lost 5 bases and 0 bases respectively, with 17 bases between them. DNA for the CDR3: TGTGCCAGCAGCCTTGATACAGGGCTTTATAGCAATCAGCCCCAGCATTTT. This translates into CASSLDTGLYSNQPQHF. Full variable domain (rest looked up from reference TRBV7-6 and TRBJ1-5): GAGVSQSPRYKVTKRGQDVALRCDPISGHVSLYWYRQALGQGPEFLTYFNYEAQQDKSGLPNDRFSAERPEGSISTLTIQRTEQRDSAMYRCASSLDTGLYSNQPQHFGDGTRLSIL.

The gene calls are TRBV14 and TRBJ2-3; 7 nucleotides align to TRBD2. This CDR3 comprises 15 residues. CDR1 and CDR2 (germline): SGHDN, FVKESK. V was clipped by 5 bases and J by 0 bases; unmatched bases: 5. CDR3 region: CASSGPGLSTDTQYF. As DNA, the CDR3 is TGTGCCAGCAGCGGGCCGGGACTAAGCACAGATACGCAGTATTTT. Based on the CDR3 plus reference TRBV14 and TRBJ2-3, the full variable domain is EAGVTQFPSHSVIEKGQTVTLRCDPISGHDNLYWYRRVMGKEIKFLLHFVKESKQDESGMPNNRFLAERTGGTYSTLKVQPAELEDSGVYFCASSGPGLSTDTQYFGPGTRLTVL.

The V and J genes are TRBV15 and TRBJ2-7, with 7 bases identical to TRBD2. V lost 4 bases, J lost 2 bases, and 8 bases stayed unmatched. This CDR3 has 15 residues. Per germline, CDR1 LNHNV and CDR2 YYDKDF (reference sequence). CDR3 DNA: TGTGCCACCAGCATTGGGGCGGGGGTTACCTACGAGCAGTACTTC. The encoded protein is CATSIGAGVTYEQYF.

The chain links TRBV7-3 to TRBJ2-1; TRBD2 agrees at 11 bases. Germline trimming cut 2 bases from V and 6 bases from J; bases unmatched to any gene: 3. Germline V CDR1 and CDR2: SGHTA, FQGTGA. This CDR3 has 15 residues. CDR3 sequence: CASSLLAGGFNEQFF. CDR3 nucleotide sequence: TGTGCCAGCAGCTTACTAGCGGGGGGCTTCAATGAGCAGTTCTTC.

The chain links TRBV9 to TRBJ2-1; 7 bases match TRBD2. Trimming took 0 bases from V and 3 from J; bases not matched to a gene: 0. The CDR3 covers 14 residues. Germline V gives CDR1 SGDLS, CDR2 YYNGEE. The CDR3 coding sequence is TGTGCCAGCAGCGTAGCTAGCGGCTACAATGAGCAGTTCTTC. Translated, it gives CASSVASGYNEQFF.

This clone was picked up one time. The gene calls are TRBV5-6 and TRBJ1-6, with 7 positions matching TRBD1. The ends lost 2 bases at V and 2 bases at J; junction bases unmatched: 7. This CDR3 has 17 residues. Germline values: CDR1 SGHDT, CDR2 YYEEEE. The CDR3, as DNA: TGTGCCAGCAGCTTCCACAGGGGCCCCCCCTATAATTCACCCCTCCACTTT. The encoded protein is CASSFHRGPPYNSPLHF.

This chain uses TRBV27 with TRBJ2-5; TRBD2 agrees at 7 bases. This CDR3 region has 14 residues. From germline, CDR1 is MNHEY and CDR2 SMNVEV (reference sequence). With V trimmed by 6 bases and J by 5 bases, 9 bases remained unmatched. CDR3 protein: CASRPGGIGETQYF. CDR3 nucleotide sequence: TGTGCCAGCAGACCCGGGGGGATTGGGGAGACCCAGTACTTC.

The genes are TRBV7-3 and TRBJ2-2; D perhaps matches TRBD2 (5 bases). The CDR3 has 15 residues. Germline-derived CDR1 and CDR2 are SGHTA and FQGTGA. Trimming left V 1 base short and J 4 bases short, with 10 bases between. CDR3 DNA sequence: TGTGCCAGCAGCTTAAATGGAGGCGGCACCGGGGAGCTGTTTTTT. Protein: CASSLNGGGTGELFF.